The rows below give T cell receptor beta chains drawn from one sample of a study of control samples from healthy donors and cancer patients. Profiled with immunoSEQ multiplex PCR; TCRdb holds only in-frame clones, not every one. The sample lists about 190,000 clones, around 93% seen once, with roughly 1.9% in the top ten. Specimen: blood. The receptors stem from a man younger than 40 in good health. CDR3s include the opening cysteine and the closing phenylalanine or tryptophan. Fields, in order: clone size, D gene, V gene, J gene, CDR3 protein, CDR3 DNA. A D gene is named only where the DNA matches it firmly. Clone size is stated in some rows and not others, as once, few, many or a class when expanded.

clone size: once; D gene: -; V gene: TRBV24-1; J gene: TRBJ1-1; CDR3 protein: CATSFSGDTEAFF; CDR3 DNA: TGTGCCACCAGTTTTTCGGGGGACACTGAAGCTTTCTTT
clone size: -; D gene: -; V gene: TRBV6-1; J gene: TRBJ2-4; CDR3 protein: CASSEDEVLLGIQYF; CDR3 DNA: TGTGCCAGCAGTGAAGATGAGGTTCTTTTAGGCATTCAGTACTTC
clone size: -; D gene: -; V gene: TRBV2; J gene: TRBJ1-5; CDR3 protein: CASSEAVYSRQPQHF; CDR3 DNA: TGTGCCAGCAGTGAAGCGGTCTACAGCCGACAGCCCCAGCATTTT
clone size: -; D gene: -; V gene: TRBV10-1; J gene: TRBJ2-7; CDR3 protein: CASSAGRTAPYEQYF; CDR3 DNA: TGCGCCAGCAGTGCTGGGCGTACGGCCCCCTACGAGCAGTACTTC
clone size: -; D gene: -; V gene: TRBV24-1; J gene: TRBJ1-5; CDR3 protein: CATSDRDQAGNQPQHF; CDR3 DNA: TGTGCCACCAGTGACCGGGACCAGGCGGGCAATCAGCCCCAGCATTTT
clone size: -; D gene: TRBD1; V gene: TRBV18; J gene: TRBJ2-3; CDR3 protein: CASSTRQGTDTQYF; CDR3 DNA: TGTGCCAGCTCAACCCGACAGGGGACAGATACGCAGTATTTT
clone size: -; D gene: -; V gene: TRBV11-3; J gene: TRBJ2-1; CDR3 protein: CASSLEQGNEQFF; CDR3 DNA: TGTGCCAGCAGCTTAGAGCAGGGCAATGAGCAGTTCTTC
clone size: -; D gene: -; V gene: TRBV19; J gene: TRBJ2-2; CDR3 protein: CASSIGQNTGELFF; CDR3 DNA: TGTGCCAGTAGTATTGGTCAGAACACCGGGGAGCTGTTTTTT
clone size: -; D gene: -; V gene: TRBV2; J gene: TRBJ2-2; CDR3 protein: CASTITTGELFF; CDR3 DNA: TGTGCCAGCACCATCACAACCGGGGAGCTGTTTTTT
clone size: once; D gene: TRBD2; V gene: TRBV10-2; J gene: TRBJ2-3; CDR3 protein: CASSPLAGGGTDTQYF; CDR3 DNA: TGCGCCAGCAGCCCCTTAGCGGGGGGGGGCACAGATACGCAGTATTTT